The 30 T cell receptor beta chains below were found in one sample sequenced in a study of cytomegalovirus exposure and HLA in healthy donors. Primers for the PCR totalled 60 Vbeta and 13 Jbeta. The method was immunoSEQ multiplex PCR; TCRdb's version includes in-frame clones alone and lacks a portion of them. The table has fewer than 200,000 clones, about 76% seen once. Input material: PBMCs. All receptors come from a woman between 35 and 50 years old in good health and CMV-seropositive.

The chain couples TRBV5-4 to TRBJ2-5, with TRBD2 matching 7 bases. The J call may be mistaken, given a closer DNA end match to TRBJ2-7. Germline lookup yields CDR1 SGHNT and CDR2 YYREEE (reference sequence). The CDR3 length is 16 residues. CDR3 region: CASSLGGASGTYEQYF. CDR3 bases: TGTGCCAGCAGCTTGGGCGGGGCTAGCGGCACCTACGAGCAGTACTTC.

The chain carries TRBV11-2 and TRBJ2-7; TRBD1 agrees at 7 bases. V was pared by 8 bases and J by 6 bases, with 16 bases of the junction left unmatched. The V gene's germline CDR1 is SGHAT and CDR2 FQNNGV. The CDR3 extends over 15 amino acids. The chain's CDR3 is CASRPYGTVEGEQYF. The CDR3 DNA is TGTGCCAGCCGACCTTACGGGACAGTCGAGGGCGAGCAGTACTTC.

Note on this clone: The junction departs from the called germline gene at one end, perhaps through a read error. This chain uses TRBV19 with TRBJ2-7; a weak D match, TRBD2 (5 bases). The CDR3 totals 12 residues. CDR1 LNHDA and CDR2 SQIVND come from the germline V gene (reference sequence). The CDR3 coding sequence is TGTGCCAGTAGTAACCCGGGCCAGCGGTTGACCTTC. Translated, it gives CASSNPGQRLTF.

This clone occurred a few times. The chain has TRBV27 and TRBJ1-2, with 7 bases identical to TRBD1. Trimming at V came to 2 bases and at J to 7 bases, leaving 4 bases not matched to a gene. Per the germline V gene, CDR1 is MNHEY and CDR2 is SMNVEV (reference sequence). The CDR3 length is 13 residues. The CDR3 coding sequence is TGTGCCAGCAGTTTAAGGCAGGGGGGTGGCTACACCTTC. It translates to CASSLRQGGGYTF.

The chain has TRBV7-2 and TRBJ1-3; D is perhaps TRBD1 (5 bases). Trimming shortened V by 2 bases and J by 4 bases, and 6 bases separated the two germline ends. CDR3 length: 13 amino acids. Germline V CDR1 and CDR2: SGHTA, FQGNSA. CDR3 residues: CASSLKGGNTIYF. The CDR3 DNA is TGTGCCAGCAGCTTAAAGGGGGGAAACACCATATATTTT.

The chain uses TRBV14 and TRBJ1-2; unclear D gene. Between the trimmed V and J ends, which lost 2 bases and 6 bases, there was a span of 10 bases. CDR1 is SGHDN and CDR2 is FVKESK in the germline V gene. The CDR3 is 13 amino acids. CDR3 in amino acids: CASSQNSWNGYTF. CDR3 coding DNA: TGTGCCAGCAGCCAAAACAGTTGGAATGGCTACACCTTC.

DNA of the CDR3: TGCGCCAGCAGCCCAAATTTTCGGGAAGTCCACGAGCAGTACTTC. Its protein is CASSPNFREVHEQYF. The rearrangement joins TRBV5-1 to TRBJ2-7, with D possibly matching TRBD2 (5 bases). Between the trimmed V and J ends, which lost 4 bases and 5 bases, there was a span of 19 bases. The CDR3 contains 15 residues. Germline loops: CDR1 SGHRS, CDR2 YFSETQ.

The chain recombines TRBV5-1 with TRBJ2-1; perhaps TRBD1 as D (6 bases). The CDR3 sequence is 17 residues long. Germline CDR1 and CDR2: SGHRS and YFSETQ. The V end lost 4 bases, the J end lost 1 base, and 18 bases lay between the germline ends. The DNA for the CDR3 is TGCGCCAGCAGCAGTTCACAGGGCCGTGGTTCCTACAATGAGCAGTTCTTC. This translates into CASSSSQGRGSYNEQFF.

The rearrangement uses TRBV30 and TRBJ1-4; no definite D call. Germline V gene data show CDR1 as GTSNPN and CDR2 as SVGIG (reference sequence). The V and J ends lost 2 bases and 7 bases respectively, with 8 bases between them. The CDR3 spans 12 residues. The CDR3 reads CAWSTPGEKLFF. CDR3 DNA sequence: TGTGCCTGGAGTACTCCAGGTGAAAAACTGTTTTTT.

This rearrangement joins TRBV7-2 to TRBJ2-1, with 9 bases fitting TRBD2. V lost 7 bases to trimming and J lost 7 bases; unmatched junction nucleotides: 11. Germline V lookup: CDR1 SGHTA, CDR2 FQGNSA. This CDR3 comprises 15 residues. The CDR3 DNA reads TGTGCCAGCATCCTGGGGCGGGGGGGCCGGAATGAGCAGTTCTTC. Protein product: CASILGRGGRNEQFF.

The CDR3 DNA reads as TGTGCCAGCAGTTATGGGGGCGGCTCCTACGAGCAGTACTTC. Its protein product is CASSYGGGSYEQYF. The chain is built from TRBV6-5 and TRBJ2-7, with D possibly TRBD1 on 6 matching bases. The CDR3 consists of 14 residues. Germline V gene sequence: CDR1 MNHEY, CDR2 SVGAGI. V lost 3 bases and J lost 0, with 9 bases in between.

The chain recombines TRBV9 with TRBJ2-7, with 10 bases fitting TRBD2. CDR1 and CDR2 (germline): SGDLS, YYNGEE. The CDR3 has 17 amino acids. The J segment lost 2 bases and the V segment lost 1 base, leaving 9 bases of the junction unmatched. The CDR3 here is CASSVRIAGGLPYEQYF. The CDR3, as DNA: TGTGCCAGCAGCGTAAGGATAGCGGGAGGCCTCCCCTACGAGCAGTACTTC. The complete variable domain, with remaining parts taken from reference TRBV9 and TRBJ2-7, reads DSGVTQTPKHLITATGQRVTLRCSPRSGDLSVYWYQQSLDQGLQFLIQYYNGEERAKGNILERFSAQQFPDLHSELNLSSLELGDSALYFCASSVRIAGGLPYEQYFGPGTRLTVT.

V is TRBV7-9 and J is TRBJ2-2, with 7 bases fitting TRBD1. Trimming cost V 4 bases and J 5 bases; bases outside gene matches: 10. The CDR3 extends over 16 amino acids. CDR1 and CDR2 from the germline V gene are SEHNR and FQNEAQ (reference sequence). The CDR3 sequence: CASSSLQGPSTGELFF. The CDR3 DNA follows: TGTGCCAGCAGCTCCTTACAGGGGCCGTCAACCGGGGAGCTGTTTTTT. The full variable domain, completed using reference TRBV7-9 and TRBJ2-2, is DTGVSQNPRHKITKRGQNVTFRCDPISEHNRLYWYRQTLGQGPEFLTYFQNEAQLEKSRLLSDRFSAERPKGSFSTLEIQRTEQGDSAMYLCASSSLQGPSTGELFFGEGSRLTVL.

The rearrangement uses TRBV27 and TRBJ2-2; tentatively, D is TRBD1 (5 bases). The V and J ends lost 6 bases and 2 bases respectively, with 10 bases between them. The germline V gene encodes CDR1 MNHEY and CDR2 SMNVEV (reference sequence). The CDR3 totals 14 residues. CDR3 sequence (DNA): TGTGCCAGCAGCCGCGACAGTAACACCGGGGAGCTGTTTTTT. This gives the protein CASSRDSNTGELFF.

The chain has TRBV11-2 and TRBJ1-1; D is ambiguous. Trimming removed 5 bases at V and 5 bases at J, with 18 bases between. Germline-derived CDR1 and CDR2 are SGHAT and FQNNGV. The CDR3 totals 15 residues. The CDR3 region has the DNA TGTGCCAGCAGCCAAGCGGCCGGAAGTTGGACTGAAGCTTTCTTT. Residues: CASSQAAGSWTEAFF.

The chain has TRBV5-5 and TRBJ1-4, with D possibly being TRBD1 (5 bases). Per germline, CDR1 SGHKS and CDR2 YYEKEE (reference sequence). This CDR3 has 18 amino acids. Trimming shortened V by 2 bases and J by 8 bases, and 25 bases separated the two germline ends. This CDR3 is CASSLLPPAGGLFEKLFF. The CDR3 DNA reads TGTGCCAGCAGCTTACTTCCTCCCGCCGGGGGACTTTTCGAAAAACTGTTTTTT.

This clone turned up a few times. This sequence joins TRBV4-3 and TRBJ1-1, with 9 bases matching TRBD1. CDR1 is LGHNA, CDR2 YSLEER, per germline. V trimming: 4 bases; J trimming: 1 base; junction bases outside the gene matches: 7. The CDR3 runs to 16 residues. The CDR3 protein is CASSPHQGQGNTEAFF. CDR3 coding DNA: TGCGCCAGCAGCCCACATCAGGGACAGGGGAACACTGAAGCTTTCTTT.

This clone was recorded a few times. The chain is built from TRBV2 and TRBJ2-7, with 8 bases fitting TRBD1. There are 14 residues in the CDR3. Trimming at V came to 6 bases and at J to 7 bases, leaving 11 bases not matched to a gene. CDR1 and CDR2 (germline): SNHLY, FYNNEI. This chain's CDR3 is CASSRGQGAGEQYF. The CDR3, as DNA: TGTGCCAGCAGCCGCGGCCAGGGGGCGGGGGAGCAGTACTTC.

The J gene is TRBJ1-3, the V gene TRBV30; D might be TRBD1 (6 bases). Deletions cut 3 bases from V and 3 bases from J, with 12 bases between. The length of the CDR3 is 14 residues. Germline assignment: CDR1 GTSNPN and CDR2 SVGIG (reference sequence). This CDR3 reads CAWRAGDFGNTIYF. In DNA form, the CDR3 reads TGTGCCTGGAGAGCAGGGGATTTTGGAAACACCATATATTTT.

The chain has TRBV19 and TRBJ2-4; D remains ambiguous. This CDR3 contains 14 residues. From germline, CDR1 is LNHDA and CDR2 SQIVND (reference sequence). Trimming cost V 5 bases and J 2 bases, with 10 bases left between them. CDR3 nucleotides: TGTGCCAGTAGTCCTACCTATTCCAAAAACATTCAGTACTTC. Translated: CASSPTYSKNIQYF. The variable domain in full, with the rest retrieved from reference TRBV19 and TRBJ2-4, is DGGITQSPKYLFRKEGQNVTLSCEQNLNHDAMYWYRQDPGQGLRLIYYSQIVNDFQKGDIAEGYSVSREKKESFPLTVTSAQKNPTAFYLCASSPTYSKNIQYFGAGTRLSVL.

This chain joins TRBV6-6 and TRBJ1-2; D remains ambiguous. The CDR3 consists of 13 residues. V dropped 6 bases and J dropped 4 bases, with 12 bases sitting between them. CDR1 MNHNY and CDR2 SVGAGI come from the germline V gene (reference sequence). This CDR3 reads CASRPAAFYGYTF. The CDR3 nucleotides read TGTGCCAGCAGACCGGCGGCTTTCTATGGCTACACCTTC.

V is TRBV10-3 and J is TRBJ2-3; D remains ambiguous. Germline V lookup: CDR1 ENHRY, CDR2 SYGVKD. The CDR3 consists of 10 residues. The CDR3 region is CASGTDTQYF. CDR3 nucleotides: TGTGCTTCGGGCACAGATACGCAGTATTTT.

The CDR3 sequence is CASSLARTSGTYNEQFF. As DNA, the CDR3 is TGTGCCAGCAGCTTAGCTAGGACTAGCGGGACCTACAATGAGCAGTTCTTC. V is TRBV7-2 and J is TRBJ2-1, with 12 nucleotides matching TRBD2. Germline lookup yields CDR1 SGHTA and CDR2 FQGNSA. After removal of 0 bases from V and 2 bases from J, the junction contained 2 bases not matched to a gene. This CDR3 has 17 residues.

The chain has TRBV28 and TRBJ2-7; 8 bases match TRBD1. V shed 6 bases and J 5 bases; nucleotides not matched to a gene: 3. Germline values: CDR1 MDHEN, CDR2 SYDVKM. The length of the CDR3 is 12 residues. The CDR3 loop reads CASSSRGHEQYF. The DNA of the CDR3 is TGTGCCAGCAGCAGCAGGGGGCACGAGCAGTACTTC.

CDR3 region: CAWTFMGANSPLHF. CDR3 bases: TGTGCCTGGACGTTCATGGGGGCAAATTCACCCCTCCACTTT. The chain uses TRBV30 and TRBJ1-6, with TRBD1 as a possible D gene (6 bases). The CDR3 is 14 amino acids. With 4 bases removed from V and 7 bases from J, the gap between germline ends came to 14 bases. Germline lookup yields CDR1 GTSNPN and CDR2 SVGIG (reference sequence). Using reference TRBV30 and TRBJ1-6 for the parts outside the CDR3, the full variable domain is SQTIHQWPATLVQPVGSPLSLECTVEGTSNPNLYWYRQAAGRGLQLLFYSVGIGQISSEVPQNLSASRPQDRQFILSSKKLLLSDSGFYLCAWTFMGANSPLHFGNGTRLTVT.

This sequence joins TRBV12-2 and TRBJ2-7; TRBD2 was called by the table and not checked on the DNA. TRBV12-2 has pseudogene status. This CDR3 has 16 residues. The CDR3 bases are TGTGCAAGTCGCCCAGAGGATAGCGGGGACTCCTACGAGCAGTACTTC. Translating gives CASRPEDSGDSYEQYF.

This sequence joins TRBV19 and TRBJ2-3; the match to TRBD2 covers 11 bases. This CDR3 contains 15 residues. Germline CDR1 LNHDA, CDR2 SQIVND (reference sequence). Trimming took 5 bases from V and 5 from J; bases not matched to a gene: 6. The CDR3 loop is CASSLSGGAGDTQYF. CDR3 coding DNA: TGTGCCAGTAGTCTTAGCGGGGGGGCCGGAGATACGCAGTATTTT.

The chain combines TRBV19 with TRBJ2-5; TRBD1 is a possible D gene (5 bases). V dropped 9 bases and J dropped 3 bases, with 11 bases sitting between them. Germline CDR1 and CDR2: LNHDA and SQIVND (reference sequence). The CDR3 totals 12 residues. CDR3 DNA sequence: TGTGCCAGCAGATCAGGGAAAGAGACCCAGTACTTC. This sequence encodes CASRSGKETQYF. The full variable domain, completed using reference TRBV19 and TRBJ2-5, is DGGITQSPKYLFRKEGQNVTLSCEQNLNHDAMYWYRQDPGQGLRLIYYSQIVNDFQKGDIAEGYSVSREKKESFPLTVTSAQKNPTAFYLCASRSGKETQYFGPGTRLLVL.

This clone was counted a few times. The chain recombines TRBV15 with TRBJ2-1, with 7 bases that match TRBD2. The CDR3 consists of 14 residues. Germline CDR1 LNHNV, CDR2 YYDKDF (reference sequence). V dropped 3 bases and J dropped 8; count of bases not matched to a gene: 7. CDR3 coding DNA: TGTGCCACCAGCAGGATCGAGCGGGGCGATGAGCAGTTCTTC. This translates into CATSRIERGDEQFF.

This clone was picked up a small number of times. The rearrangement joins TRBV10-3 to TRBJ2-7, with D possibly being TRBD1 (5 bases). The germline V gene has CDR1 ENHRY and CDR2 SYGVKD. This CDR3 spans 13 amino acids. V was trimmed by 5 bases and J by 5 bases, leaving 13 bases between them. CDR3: CAISSAGLDEQYF. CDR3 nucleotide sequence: TGTGCCATCAGTTCTGCAGGGTTGGACGAGCAGTACTTC.